This T cell receptor (beta chain) comes out of a study of blood T cell repertoires in COVID-19. Clones were sequenced by immunoSEQ multiplex PCR, and TCRdb holds only the in-frame ones, with some missing. The table includes over 65,000 clones, approximately 83% detected once. Germline V lookup: CDR1 SGHKS, CDR2 YYEKEE (reference sequence). The CDR3 has 16 amino acids. Trimming took off 2 bases at V and 1 base at J, with 15 bases between the two ends. The clonotype comes from a human donor in a cohort sampled during active COVID-19. The material sequenced was peripheral blood. The chain joins TRBV5-5 to TRBJ1-1; D unclear. CDR3 residues: CASSFDVRSRNTEAFF. The DNA for the CDR3 is TGTGCCAGCAGCTTTGACGTGAGGTCCAGGAACACTGAAGCTTTCTTT.